This T cell receptor (beta chain) was documented in a study of blood T cell repertoires in COVID-19. Overall study: COVID-19 samples, acute and convalescent, were from the United States, Italy and Spain.

Study members were between roughly 18 and 100 years old and lived in some 26 US regions. Assignment of participants to cohorts was predicated upon participant-reported clinical history. Trimming pared 2 bases from V and 7 bases from J, leaving 8 bases between. The CDR3 has 13 amino acids. The germline CDR1 and CDR2 sequences are LNHDA and SQIVND (reference sequence). Per the original methods: Nucleated cell number was recorded as an estimate derived from reference gene primer amplification. The assay was immunoSEQ multiplex PCR, and TCRdb's table has in-frame clones only and misses some. Clone size and the V and J calls come from that table; the DNA yielded D and trimming. In the table there are about 210,000 clones, 81% of which are singletons.

Sequenced: PBMCs or T cells enriched from blood (not recorded which). The chain couples TRBV19 to TRBJ2-2; a weak D match, TRBD1 (6 bases). The receptor was derived from a woman aged 45-60 years with acute COVID-19. CDR3 DNA sequence: TGTGCCAGTAGTATACAGGGGAGCGGGGAGCTGTTTTTT. Protein sequence: CASSIQGSGELFF.